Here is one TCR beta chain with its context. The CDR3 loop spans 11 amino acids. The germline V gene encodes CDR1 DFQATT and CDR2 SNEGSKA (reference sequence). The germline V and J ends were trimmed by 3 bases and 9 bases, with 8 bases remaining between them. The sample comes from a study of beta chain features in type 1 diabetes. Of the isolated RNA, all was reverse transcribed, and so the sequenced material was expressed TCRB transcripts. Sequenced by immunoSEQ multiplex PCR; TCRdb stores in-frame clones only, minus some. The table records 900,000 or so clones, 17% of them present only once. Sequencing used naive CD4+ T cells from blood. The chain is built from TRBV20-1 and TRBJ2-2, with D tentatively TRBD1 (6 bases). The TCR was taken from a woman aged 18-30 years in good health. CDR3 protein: CSARGARELFF. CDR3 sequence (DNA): TGCAGTGCTAGGGGGGCCAGGGAGCTGTTTTTT.